This entry describes one T cell receptor beta chain. Its specificity is unknown. This table comes from immunoSEQ multiplex PCR, and its TCRdb copy is limited to in-frame clones, with some not included. Of about 460,000 clones listed, roughly nine tenths were seen once; the top ten hold about 1.5%. The data stem from a study of Ad26.COV2.S vaccination and SARS-CoV-2 variants. The study, taken as a whole, reports: Considerable breadth of spike-specific CD8+ and CD4+ T cell responses has reportedly been documented following vaccination. Non-spike TCR breadth was similar in vaccine and placebo recipients.

Documented treatment: 19 received Ad26.COV2.S at low or high dose, single or two shots; roughly five received placebo; per-sample allocation not given. Collection of the samples took place on day 63 after the first injection of vaccine or placebo. The germline gives CDR1 SGHRS, CDR2 YFSETQ. V lost 4 bases to trimming and J lost 7 bases, with 8 bases between them. The length of the CDR3 is 12 residues. Here the sequenced sample was peripheral blood, taken in a trial of Ad26.COV2.S vaccine versus placebo. V and J are TRBV5-1 and TRBJ2-2; D not resolved. The receptor comes from a person between 18 and 65 years old who received the Ad26.COV2.S COVID-19 vaccine or a placebo. In nucleotides, the CDR3 is TGCGCCAGCAGCCCCCTGTTCGGGGAGCTGTTTTTT. Residues: CASSPLFGELFF.